Listed below are T cell receptor beta chains from one sample, sequenced in a study of blood T cell repertoires in COVID-19. This table comes from immunoSEQ multiplex PCR, and its TCRdb copy is limited to in-frame clones, with some not included. The sample records 97,000 or so clones, 70% to 90% being singletons. Sequenced material: peripheral blood. Receptors were obtained from a man in his fifties or sixties with active or convalescent COVID-19. Each CDR3 is given with its conserved first and last residue. D genes are given only for firm matches. Not every row has a clone size; where given, it reads once, few, many or a size class.

CDR3 length	clone size	J gene	D gene	V gene	CDR3 DNA	CDR3 protein
14	few	TRBJ2-5	TRBD1	TRBV7-9	TGTGCCAGCAGCTCACGGACAGGGGGAGAGACCCAGTACTTC	CASSSRTGGETQYF
15	.	TRBJ2-7	.	TRBV9	TGTGCCAGCAGCGTAGGGCCTAGCTCAACCTACGAGCAGTACTTC	CASSVGPSSTYEQYF
16	.	TRBJ1-5	TRBD1	TRBV19	TGTGCCAGTAGTATGCTGTTCACAGGGGATAGTCAGCCCCAGCATTTT	CASSMLFTGDSQPQHF
14	.	TRBJ2-7	.	TRBV28	TGTGCCAGCAGCTGGGGACTGAAGACCTACGAGCAGTACTTC	CASSWGLKTYEQYF
14	.	TRBJ1-5	.	TRBV2	TGTGCCAGCAGTGAAGCGGTGGGGCACCAGCCCCAGCATTTT	CASSEAVGHQPQHF
14	.	TRBJ1-2	TRBD1	TRBV7-2	TGTGCCAGCAGCCCGGGACAGGGACCCTATGGCTACACCTTC	CASSPGQGPYGYTF
13	.	TRBJ2-5	TRBD1	TRBV6-6	TGTGCCAGCAGGGGACAGGGGTTGGAGACCCAGTACTTC	CASRGQGLETQYF
16	.	TRBJ2-5	TRBD2	TRBV5-1	TGCGCCAGCAGCTCCGGGGTAGCGGGGGTCCAAGAGACCCAGTACTTC	CASSSGVAGVQETQYF
15	.	TRBJ1-5	.	TRBV7-9	TGTGCCAGCAGCCTGGGCAGGGTGGGCAATCAGCCCCAGCATTTT	CASSLGRVGNQPQHF
15	.	TRBJ1-6	TRBD1	TRBV2	TGTGCCAGCACCACTCAGGGGGAGTATAATTCACCCCTCCACTTT	CASTTQGEYNSPLHF
15	.	TRBJ2-2	.	TRBV2	TGTGCCAGCAGTGAAGGTCCAGGGGCAACCGGGGAGCTGTTTTTT	CASSEGPGATGELFF
17	.	TRBJ1-1	.	TRBV18	TGTGCCAGCTCACCACCAGAAGTCACAGGTCCGAACACTGAAGCTTTCTTT	CASSPPEVTGPNTEAFF
17	.	TRBJ1-4	.	TRBV27	TGTGCCAGCCGGATTTTGGGAGGGGACCCAACTAATGAAAAACTGTTTTTT	CASRILGGDPTNEKLFF
14	.	TRBJ1-2	TRBD1	TRBV10-3	TGTGCCATCACCCCGGGACAGCAGAACTATGGCTACACCTTC	CAITPGQQNYGYTF
13	.	TRBJ2-2	.	TRBV5-4	TGTGCCAGCAGTCCCAGGGTTACCGGGGAGCTGTTTTTT	CASSPRVTGELFF
15	.	TRBJ1-2	TRBD1	TRBV28	TGTGCCAGCAGTCATGGACAGGGGATGGCCTATGGCTACACCTTC	CASSHGQGMAYGYTF
14	.	TRBJ1-1	TRBD1	TRBV7-2	TGTGCCAGCAGCCCGCGACAGGGGAACACTGAAGCTTTCTTT	CASSPRQGNTEAFF
14	.	TRBJ1-2	TRBD1	TRBV19	TGTGCCAGTAGTATCGGAGGGGGCGAACGGGGCTACACCTTC	CASSIGGGERGYTF
13	.	TRBJ2-7	.	TRBV2	TGTGCCAGCATGGAGAGGACAGTTTACGAGCAGTACTTC	CASMERTVYEQYF
14	.	TRBJ2-1	.	TRBV28	TGTGCCAGCAACTTACAGGGTACCTACAATGAGCAGTTCTTC	CASNLQGTYNEQFF
15	.	TRBJ2-7	TRBD2	TRBV4-3	TGCGCCAGCAGCCAAGAGTACATAGCGGGGGTGGAGCAGTACTTC	CASSQEYIAGVEQYF
15	.	TRBJ1-2	TRBD1	TRBV6-5	TGTGCCAGCAGTAGTGGGACAGGGGGTATCTATGGCTACACCTTC	CASSSGTGGIYGYTF
13	.	TRBJ2-4	.	TRBV6-2/TRBV6-3	TGTGCCAGCAGTCTTCTAGCCAAAAACATTCAGTACTTC	CASSLLAKNIQYF
14	.	TRBJ1-4	.	TRBV28	TGTGCCAGCAGTTTGGGACTCCCGAATGAAAAACTGTTTTTT	CASSLGLPNEKLFF
15	.	TRBJ1-4	.	TRBV27	TGTGCCAGCAGTTTATACGGGGTTGGTAATGAAAAACTGTTTTTT	CASSLYGVGNEKLFF
14	few	TRBJ1-2	.	TRBV11-2	TGTGCCAGCAGCGTAACAGGGAGCGGCTATGGCTACACCTTC	CASSVTGSGYGYTF
13	once	TRBJ2-7	.	TRBV10-3	TGTGCCATCGGGGCTTCAGGGGGGAGTGAGCAGTACTTC	CAIGASGGSEQYF
16	few	TRBJ1-1	TRBD1	TRBV6-5	TGTGCCAGCAGTTACACGACAGGGGCGCCGAACACTGAAGCTTTCTTT	CASSYTTGAPNTEAFF
13	.	TRBJ2-5	.	TRBV10-1	TGCGCCAGCAATGGAGCACACCAAGAGACCCAGTACTTC	CASNGAHQETQYF
13	.	TRBJ1-4	.	TRBV5-1	TGCGCCAGCAGCCTAGGGGGAAGTGAAAAACTGTTTTTT	CASSLGGSEKLFF
16	.	TRBJ2-3	TRBD2	TRBV29-1	TGCAGCGCCACGTCCCCAGCGGGGGTTAGCACAGATACGCAGTATTTT	CSATSPAGVSTDTQYF
13	.	TRBJ1-3	.	TRBV19	TGTGCCAGTAGACCCGGAGCGGGAAACACCATATATTTT	CASRPGAGNTIYF
13	.	TRBJ2-5	.	TRBV7-9	TGTGCCAGCAGCTTAAACAGGGAAGAGACCCAGTACTTC	CASSLNREETQYF
14	.	TRBJ1-2	TRBD1	TRBV28	TGTGCCAGCAGTGTCGGGGACAGAAACTATGGCTACACCTTC	CASSVGDRNYGYTF
16	.	TRBJ2-6	.	TRBV6-5	TGTGCCAGCAGTTACTTGGGGTCGGGAGGGGCCAACGTCCTGACTTTC	CASSYLGSGGANVLTF
16	.	TRBJ2-3	TRBD2	TRBV7-8	TGTGCCAGCAGCTCGGGACTAGCGGGGCCCACAGATACGCAGTATTTT	CASSSGLAGPTDTQYF
14	few	TRBJ1-6	.	TRBV6-5	TGTGCCAGCAGCGTGATTGGGGAGGGTTCACCCCTCCACTTT	CASSVIGEGSPLHF
14	once	TRBJ1-3	.	TRBV6-6	TGTGCCAGCAGTTACGAGAGCTCTGGAAACACCATATATTTT	CASSYESSGNTIYF
14	.	TRBJ1-4	.	TRBV6-6	TGTGCCAGCAGAAAGGACAGCGGTAATGAAAAACTGTTTTTT	CASRKDSGNEKLFF
12	once	TRBJ1-1	TRBD1	TRBV7-2	TGTGCCAGCAGCTCGACAGGGATTGAAGCTTTCTTT	CASSSTGIEAFF
14	.	TRBJ1-5	.	TRBV10-1	TGCGCCAGCAGTTCCGGGCCGGTCAGGGAGCCCCAGCATTTT	CASSSGPVREPQHF
17	.	TRBJ2-3	TRBD1	TRBV10-3	TGTGCCATCAGTGAGCCCTGGGACAGGGATTTTTCAGATACGCAGTATTTT	CAISEPWDRDFSDTQYF
16	.	TRBJ1-4	TRBD1	TRBV10-3	TGTGCCATCAGTGACACCGGGACAGGATTAAATGAAAAACTGTTTTTT	CAISDTGTGLNEKLFF
18	.	TRBJ2-6	TRBD1	TRBV13	TGTGCCAGCAGCGCCCCGAAGGGACAGGTCACTGGGGCCAACGTCCTGACTTTC	CASSAPKGQVTGANVLTF
15	.	TRBJ2-2	TRBD1	TRBV19	TGTGCCAGTAGCAGGGACAGGGTGGCAACCGGGGAGCTGTTTTTT	CASSRDRVATGELFF
16	.	TRBJ1-1	TRBD1	TRBV4-3	TGCGCCAGCAGCCAAGATTCATGGACAGGGAACACTGAAGCTTTCTTT	CASSQDSWTGNTEAFF